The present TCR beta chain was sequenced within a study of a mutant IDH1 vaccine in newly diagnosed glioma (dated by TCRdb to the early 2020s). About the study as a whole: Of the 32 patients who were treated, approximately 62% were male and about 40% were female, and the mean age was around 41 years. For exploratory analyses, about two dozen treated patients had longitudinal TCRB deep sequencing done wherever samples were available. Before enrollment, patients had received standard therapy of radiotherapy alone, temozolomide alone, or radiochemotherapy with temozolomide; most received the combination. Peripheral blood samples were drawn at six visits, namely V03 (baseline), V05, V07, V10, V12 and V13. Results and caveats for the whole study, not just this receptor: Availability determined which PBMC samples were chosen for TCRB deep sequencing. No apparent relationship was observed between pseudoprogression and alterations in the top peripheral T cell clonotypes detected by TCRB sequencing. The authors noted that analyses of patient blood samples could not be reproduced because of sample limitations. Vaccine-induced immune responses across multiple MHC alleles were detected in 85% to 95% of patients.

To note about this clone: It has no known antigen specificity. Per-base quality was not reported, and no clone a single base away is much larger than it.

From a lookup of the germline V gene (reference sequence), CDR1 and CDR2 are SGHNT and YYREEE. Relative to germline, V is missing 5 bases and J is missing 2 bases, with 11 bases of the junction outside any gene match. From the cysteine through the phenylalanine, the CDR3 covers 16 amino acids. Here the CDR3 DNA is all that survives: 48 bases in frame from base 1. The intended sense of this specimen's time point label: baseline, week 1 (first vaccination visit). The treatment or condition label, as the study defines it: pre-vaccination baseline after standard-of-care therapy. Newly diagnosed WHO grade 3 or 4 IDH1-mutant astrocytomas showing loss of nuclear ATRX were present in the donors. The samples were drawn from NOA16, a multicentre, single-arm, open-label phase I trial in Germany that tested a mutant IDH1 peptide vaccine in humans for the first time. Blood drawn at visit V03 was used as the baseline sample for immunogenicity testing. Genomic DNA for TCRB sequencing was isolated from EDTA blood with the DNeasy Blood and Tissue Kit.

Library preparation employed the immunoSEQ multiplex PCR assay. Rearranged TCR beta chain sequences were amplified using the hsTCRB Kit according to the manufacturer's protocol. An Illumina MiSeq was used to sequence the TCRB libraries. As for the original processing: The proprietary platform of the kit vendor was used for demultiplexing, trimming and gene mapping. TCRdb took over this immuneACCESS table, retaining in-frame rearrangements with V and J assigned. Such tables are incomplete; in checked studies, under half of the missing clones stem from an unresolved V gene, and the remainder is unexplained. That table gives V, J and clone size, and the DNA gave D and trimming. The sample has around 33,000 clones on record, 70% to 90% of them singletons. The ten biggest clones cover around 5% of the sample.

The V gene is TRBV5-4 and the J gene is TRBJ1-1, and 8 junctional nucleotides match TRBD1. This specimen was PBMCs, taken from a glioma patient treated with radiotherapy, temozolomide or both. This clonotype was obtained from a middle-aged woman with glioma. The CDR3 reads CASSFGQGGGNTEAFF. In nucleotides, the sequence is TGTGCCAGCAGTTTTGGACAGGGCGGCGGTAACACTGAAGCTTTCTTT.